The 32 T cell receptor beta chains reported below all come from one sample, sequenced in a study of Ad26.COV2.S vaccination and SARS-CoV-2 variants. The table came from immunoSEQ multiplex PCR; TCRdb's copy has only in-frame clones and leaves some out. The sample carries 350,000 to 450,000 clones, 80% to 90% recorded once. Treatment given: approximately 18 received Ad26.COV2.S at low or high dose, single or two shots; about 5 received placebo; per-sample allocation not given. The study sampled participants on day 63 after the first vaccine or placebo injection. Specimen: peripheral blood, collected in a trial of Ad26.COV2.S vaccine versus placebo. All receptors derive from a person aged 18-60 years who received the Ad26.COV2.S COVID-19 vaccine or a placebo.

The chain couples TRBV29-1 to TRBJ2-3, with D possibly TRBD1 on 5 matching bases. V was shortened by 5 bases and J by 5 bases, with 8 bases between the two germline ends. Germline loops: CDR1 SQVTM, CDR2 ANQGSEA. The CDR3 consists of 11 residues. This CDR3 is CSVTGQDTQYF. CDR3 in DNA: TGCAGCGTTACAGGTCAAGATACGCAGTATTTT.

V and J are TRBV7-2 and TRBJ2-5; D ambiguous. CDR3 size: 15 residues. Germline-derived CDR1 and CDR2 are SGHTA and FQGNSA. The V gene lost 1 base and the J gene lost 6 bases, with 15 bases spanning the gap. The CDR3 reads CASSLGRQEGKTQYF. The CDR3 bases are TGTGCCAGCAGCTTAGGCAGGCAGGAAGGGAAGACCCAGTACTTC.

The CDR3 loop reads CASSLRVLNYGYTF. CDR3 coding DNA: TGTGCCAGCAGTTTACGGGTTCTCAACTATGGCTACACCTTC. The chain combines TRBV28 with TRBJ1-2; the D is unclear. Per the germline V gene, CDR1 is MDHEN and CDR2 is SYDVKM. V lost 2 bases and J 2 bases, leaving 9 bases between the germline ends. CDR3 size: 14 residues.

The chain carries TRBV13 and TRBJ2-3; D uncertain. The CDR3 has 13 residues. Germline CDR1 PRHDT, CDR2 FYEKMQ (reference sequence). Trimming cost V 3 bases and J 0 bases, with 4 bases left between them. CDR3 sequence (DNA): TGTGCCAGCAGCTTTCGGAGCACAGATACGCAGTATTTT. Translating it yields CASSFRSTDTQYF.

The chain recombines TRBV28 with TRBJ2-3; D ambiguous. CDR1 and CDR2 (germline): MDHEN, SYDVKM. This CDR3 has 11 residues. With 6 bases removed from V and 4 bases from J, the gap between germline ends came to 5 bases. The CDR3 spells CASSRSDTQYF. CDR3 coding DNA: TGTGCCAGCAGCCGGTCAGATACGCAGTATTTT.

The chain links TRBV2 to TRBJ2-5; D is perhaps TRBD2 (6 bases). The CDR3 sequence is 13 residues long. Germline CDR1 is SNHLY and CDR2 is FYNNEI. Trimming shortened V by 5 bases and J by 5 bases, and 12 bases separated the two germline ends. This CDR3 reads CASSRGSWETQYF. The DNA of the CDR3 is TGTGCCAGCAGTCGGGGGAGCTGGGAGACCCAGTACTTC.

This clone occurred a few times. This rearrangement joins TRBV5-4 to TRBJ1-2, with D hard to call. With 0 bases removed from V and 4 bases from J, the gap between germline ends came to 4 bases. CDR1 is SGHNT and CDR2 is YYREEE in the germline V gene (reference sequence). CDR3 length: 12 amino acids. The CDR3 here is CASSLVGYGYTF. DNA of the CDR3: TGTGCCAGCAGCTTGGTTGGCTATGGCTACACCTTC.

The chain employs TRBV5-1 and TRBJ2-7, with 8 nucleotides matching TRBD1. This CDR3 region has 14 residues. The junction had 5 bases not matched to a gene; V was cut back by 0 bases and J by 6 bases. The germline V gene encodes CDR1 SGHRS and CDR2 YFSETQ. The CDR3 DNA reads TGCGCCAGCAGCTTGGGGCAGGGGACAGGCGAGCAGTACTTC. It is translated as CASSLGQGTGEQYF.

This chain connects TRBV19 to TRBJ2-3; 14 bases align to TRBD2. Trimming took 4 bases from V and 8 from J; bases not matched to a gene: 2. Germline V gene sequence: CDR1 LNHDA, CDR2 SQIVND (reference sequence). CDR3 length: 14 amino acids. CDR3: CASSTGLAGGTQYF. The DNA for the CDR3 is TGTGCCAGTAGTACCGGACTAGCGGGAGGTACGCAGTATTTT. Full variable domain (missing parts from reference TRBV19 and TRBJ2-3): DGGITQSPKYLFRKEGQNVTLSCEQNLNHDAMYWYRQDPGQGLRLIYYSQIVNDFQKGDIAEGYSVSREKKESFPLTVTSAQKNPTAFYLCASSTGLAGGTQYFGPGTRLTVL.

This rearrangement joins TRBV7-2 to TRBJ2-4; the D call may be TRBD1 or TRBD2 (5 bases each). Deletions cut 5 bases from V and 1 base from J, with 9 bases between. CDR3 length: 14 residues. Germline-derived CDR1 and CDR2 are SGHTA and FQGNSA. This CDR3 reads CASSPGRAKNIQYF. The CDR3 nucleotides are TGTGCCAGCAGCCCGGGACGGGCCAAAAACATTCAGTACTTC.

This clone turned up a few times. V usage is TRBV4-3 and J usage is TRBJ1-4; the match to TRBD1 covers 7 bases. After removal of 0 bases from V and 7 bases from J, the junction contained 11 bases not matched to a gene. From germline, CDR1 is LGHNA and CDR2 YSLEER. The CDR3 has 17 amino acids. The CDR3, as DNA: TGCGCCAGCAGCCAAGATCTTATAGGGGGCCGGGGTGAAAAACTGTTTTTT. This sequence encodes CASSQDLIGGRGEKLFF.

This rearrangement joins TRBV7-2 to TRBJ2-2; the D call may be TRBD1 or TRBD2 (6 bases each). The CDR3 has 14 amino acids. Trimming took 5 bases from V and 6 from J, leaving 13 bases between them. CDR1 and CDR2 from the germline V gene are SGHTA and FQGNSA. In nucleotides, the CDR3 is TGTGCCAGCAGCGTAATGGGGGGCCCCGGGGAGCTGTTTTTT. This translates into CASSVMGGPGELFF.

The chain joins TRBV5-4 to TRBJ2-7, with 7 bases aligning to TRBD1. The ends lost 4 bases at V and 3 bases at J; junction bases unmatched: 7. This CDR3 has 14 amino acids. Germline V gene sequence: CDR1 SGHNT, CDR2 YYREEE (reference sequence). CDR3 protein: CASSVPGQNYEQYF. CDR3 coding DNA: TGTGCCAGCAGCGTTCCGGGACAGAACTACGAGCAGTACTTC.

The chain joins TRBV7-9 to TRBJ2-7; D is possibly TRBD1 (5 bases). Germline assignment: CDR1 SEHNR and CDR2 FQNEAQ (reference sequence). This CDR3 has 13 amino acids. The V end lost 5 bases, the J end lost 5 bases, and 13 bases lay between the germline ends. The CDR3 nucleotides read TGTGCCAGCAGCCAAGGGGCGCACGACGAGCAGTACTTC. Amino acids: CASSQGAHDEQYF.

The J gene is TRBJ2-7, the V gene TRBV5-5, with D unresolved. Trimming stripped 3 bases from V and 2 bases from J, with 15 bases between. This CDR3 comprises 15 residues. Germline V lookup: CDR1 SGHKS, CDR2 YYEKEE (reference sequence). This CDR3 reads CASSSPSLGTYEQYF. CDR3 bases: TGTGCCAGCAGCTCCCCCTCGTTGGGGACCTACGAGCAGTACTTC.

The chain employs TRBV12-5 and TRBJ2-3; D remains ambiguous. CDR3 size: 14 residues. V gave up 1 base and J gave up 0 bases, with 5 bases separating them. CDR1 and CDR2 (germline): LGHNT, FRNRAP. The CDR3 coding sequence is TGTGCTAGTGGTTTGGGGCAGAGCACAGATACGCAGTATTTT. This translates into CASGLGQSTDTQYF.

The chain carries TRBV7-2 and TRBJ2-5; 13 bases map to TRBD2. Germline trimming cut 4 bases from V and 5 bases from J; bases unmatched to any gene: 10. This CDR3 is built from 17 residues. Germline-derived CDR1 and CDR2 are SGHTA and FQGNSA. This CDR3 reads CASSSNGLAGVAETQYF. The CDR3 DNA reads as TGTGCCAGCAGCTCGAACGGACTAGCGGGAGTAGCGGAGACCCAGTACTTC.

The V and J genes are TRBV6-6 and TRBJ1-2; D remains unclear. With 4 bases removed from V and 4 bases from J, the gap between germline ends came to 4 bases. The CDR3 is made up of 11 amino acids. Germline V gene data show CDR1 as MNHNY and CDR2 as SVGAGI (reference sequence). The CDR3 loop is CASSFTYGYTF. The CDR3 DNA is TGTGCCAGCAGTTTCACCTATGGCTACACCTTC.

J is TRBJ2-3 and V is TRBV6-5, with D maybe TRBD1 (6 bases). Germline V gene lookup returns CDR1 MNHEY and CDR2 SVGAGI. The V end lost 5 bases, the J end lost 5 bases, and 8 bases lay between the germline ends. The CDR3 runs 12 residues. The CDR3 reads CASSQDRDTQYF. The CDR3 DNA follows: TGTGCCAGCAGTCAGGACAGAGATACGCAGTATTTT.

This clone was seen just once. V gene TRBV15 combines with J gene TRBJ1-5; D perhaps matches TRBD1 (6 bases). V was clipped by 1 base and J by 4 bases, with 11 bases between them. CDR1 is LNHNV and CDR2 is YYDKDF in the germline V gene (reference sequence). The CDR3 runs 15 residues. DNA for the CDR3: TGTGCCACCAGCAGAGGGGGGCAGGCGAATCAGCCCCAGCATTTT. This gives the protein CATSRGGQANQPQHF. Combining the CDR3 with reference TRBV15 and TRBJ1-5 gives the whole variable domain DAMVIQNPRYQVTQFGKPVTLSCSQTLNHNVMYWYQQKSSQAPKLLFHYYDKDFNNEADTPDNFQSRRPNTSFCFLDIRSPGLGDTAMYLCATSRGGQANQPQHFGDGTRLSIL.

This clone was observed a single time. V gene TRBV7-2 combines with J gene TRBJ1-1; TRBD1 aligns across 7 bases. The ends lost 1 base at V and 1 base at J; junction bases unmatched: 15. Germline values: CDR1 SGHTA, CDR2 FQGNSA. The CDR3 runs to 19 residues. This CDR3 is CASSLVISIGEGANTEAFF. CDR3 DNA: TGTGCCAGCAGCTTAGTAATCTCCATAGGGGAGGGGGCGAACACTGAAGCTTTCTTT.

The chain recombines TRBV7-2 with TRBJ2-1, with TRBD2 identical over 10 bases. CDR1 is SGHTA and CDR2 is FQGNSA in the germline V gene. This CDR3 has 16 amino acids. V shed 3 bases and J 2 bases; nucleotides not matched to a gene: 4. The CDR3, as DNA: TGTGCCAGCAGCTTCTGGAGCGGGAGGGCCTACAATGAGCAGTTCTTC. Its protein is CASSFWSGRAYNEQFF.

The chain employs TRBV7-2 and TRBJ1-2; D may be TRBD1 (5 bases). Trimming stripped 5 bases from V and 8 bases from J, with 18 bases between. This CDR3 region has 14 residues. Germline CDR1 reads SGHTA; CDR2 reads FQGNSA. CDR3 loop: CASSLDSFREGYTF. Written as DNA, the CDR3 is TGTGCCAGCAGCCTAGACAGCTTCCGAGAGGGCTACACCTTC.

The V and J genes are TRBV18 and TRBJ1-2, with no clear D. Trimming cost V 1 base and J 6 bases, with 9 bases left between them. The CDR3 length is 13 residues. Germline V gene lookup returns CDR1 KGHSH and CDR2 LQKENI. Written as DNA, the CDR3 is TGTGCCAGCTCACCACAGGCATCGGATGGCTACACCTTC. This sequence encodes CASSPQASDGYTF.

This rearrangement joins TRBV6-2 or TRBV6-3 to TRBJ1-6; D is unresolved. V shed 5 bases and J shed 6 bases, with 8 bases lying between them. Germline CDR1 and CDR2: MNHEY and SVGEGT. The CDR3 covers 13 residues. The CDR3 DNA is TGTGCCAGCAGTAACCCGGCTAATTCACCCCTCCACTTT. This gives the protein CASSNPANSPLHF.

V usage is TRBV27 and J usage is TRBJ2-7; TRBD1 agrees at 10 bases. Trimming removed 11 bases from V and 4 bases from J; junction bases left unmatched: 8. The CDR3 length is 13 residues. Germline loops: CDR1 MNHEY, CDR2 SMNVEV (reference sequence). Here the CDR3 reads CAARGQGFYEQYF. CDR3 DNA sequence: TGTGCCGCAAGGGGACAGGGGTTTTACGAGCAGTACTTC.

The V and J genes are TRBV3-1 (or the pseudogene TRBV3-2) and TRBJ2-1; 9 bases are shared with TRBD2. The CDR3 sequence is 12 residues long. From germline, CDR1 is LGHDT and CDR2 YNNKEL (reference sequence). V trimming: 0 bases; J trimming: 15 bases; junction bases outside the gene matches: 3. The CDR3 reads CASSQESGLAFF. The DNA of the CDR3 is TGTGCCAGCAGCCAAGAGTCGGGACTAGCGTTCTTC.

This chain uses TRBV19 with TRBJ2-3, with unresolved D. The CDR3 loop spans 16 amino acids. The germline V gene encodes CDR1 LNHDA and CDR2 SQIVND (reference sequence). With 3 bases removed from V and 4 bases from J, the gap between germline ends came to 17 bases. CDR3 nucleotides: TGTGCCAGTAGTATTCAGGCGAAGAGCACCCCAGATACGCAGTATTTT. It translates to CASSIQAKSTPDTQYF.

The chain recombines TRBV24-1 with TRBJ2-7; 7 bases agree with TRBD1. V shed 3 bases and J 3 bases; nucleotides not matched to a gene: 10. This CDR3 spans 16 amino acids. Germline-derived CDR1 and CDR2 are KGHDR and SFDVKD. CDR3 bases: TGTGCCACCAGTGATGAGAAGAGGACAGGATTCTACGAGCAGTACTTC. This translates into CATSDEKRTGFYEQYF.

The chain combines TRBV29-1 with TRBJ2-2; no firm D call. Germline V gene data show CDR1 as SQVTM and CDR2 as ANQGSEA. V lost 2 bases to trimming and J lost 9 bases, with 7 bases between them. The CDR3 has 11 residues. CDR3 nucleotide sequence: TGCAGCGTTGAAACACTGAGGGAGCTGTTTTTT. This encodes CSVETLRELFF.

The chain is built from TRBV5-1 and TRBJ2-3; weak D call: TRBD2 (6 bases). Trimming stripped 3 bases from V and 0 bases from J, with 14 bases between. From germline, CDR1 is SGHRS and CDR2 YFSETQ. CDR3 size: 16 residues. The CDR3 reads CASSSFSGPSTDTQYF. CDR3 nucleotide sequence: TGCGCCAGCAGCTCTTTTAGCGGTCCTAGCACAGATACGCAGTATTTT.

V and J are TRBV2 and TRBJ2-1; a possible D gene is TRBD1 (6 bases). The CDR3 has 14 residues. The germline CDR1 and CDR2 sequences are SNHLY and FYNNEI. With 6 bases removed from V and 3 bases from J, the gap between germline ends came to 12 bases. DNA of the CDR3: TGTGCCAGCAGAACAGGGCAAATCTACAATGAGCAGTTCTTC. This translates into CASRTGQIYNEQFF.